This TCR beta chain was observed in a study of T cells expressing NK-cell markers. Study-wide context: It was sorted CD3+CD56+NKG2C+, CD3+CD56+NKG2C- and CD3+CD56-NKG2C+ T cells that supplied the TCR beta repertoires. Sequencing covered eight donors, seven HCMV-seropositive and one seronegative.

What made the TCR beta cDNA was 5'RACE template switching with UMIs. TCRdb re-called the 5' RACE reads; one entry per CDR3 protein, DNA not given. The sample's table shows under 600,000 distinct CDR3 sequences. The germline V gene encodes CDR1 DFQATT and CDR2 SNEGSKA (reference sequence). This CDR3 spans 14 amino acids. Material: blood T cells: a sorted CD56 or NKG2C T cell subset, CD4+ or CD8+ T cells, or bulk PBMC T cells (not recorded which). The rearrangement joins TRBV20-1 to TRBJ2-7; lacking DNA, the TRBD1 call made by TCRdb goes unchecked. This clonotype was obtained from a woman in her forties or fifties in good health. CDR3 sequence: CSANTGHRNYEQYF.